This entry concerns a single T cell receptor (beta chain). The antigen remains undetermined. The data belong to a study of regulatory T cells in long-lasting Graves disease. Findings and limits, study-wide: It was peripheral blood alone, not thyroid tissue, that was studied. The study found lower TCR diversity in persistent Graves' patients than in newly diagnosed ones.

For TCR beta, libraries came from iRepertoire HTBI primers and Arm-PCR of CDR3 regions. TCRdb redid the calling of the multiplex PCR reads with MiXCR, one entry per CDR3 protein. The table records hundreds of thousands of distinct CDR3 sequences, less than 20% of them present only once. The CDR3 runs to 13 residues. Germline V gene lookup returns CDR1 MDHEN and CDR2 SYDVKM. Stated time point: newly diagnosed GD, antithyroid drugs for less than 3 months. From PBMCs, RNA was extracted and then used to make the TCR library. This chain links TRBV28 with TRBJ1-1; D is uncertain. Sequencing was performed on peripheral blood mononuclear cells (PBMCs), taken at new diagnosis, from a patient treated with antithyroid drugs. The source of this sequence is a female donor with Graves disease. CDR3 nucleotides: TGTGCTTCCCAGGACTGGGTGAACACTGAAGCTTTCTTT. Protein: CASQDWVNTEAFF.